The clone carrying this TCR beta chain was detected only a few times. Its specificity is unknown. TCRdb re-called the 5' RACE reads through MiXCR, storing one row per CDR3 protein. The sample consists of hundreds of thousands of distinct CDR3 sequences, 8.6% of them appearing once. CDR3 length equals 15 residues. V dropped 3 bases and J dropped 10; count of bases not matched to a gene: 10. The germline gives CDR1 SGHRS, CDR2 YFSETQ. The entry originates in a study of identical twins. Study conclusions and caveats: Modelling approaches yielded underestimates of out-of-frame TCR alpha sharing between monozygotic twins.

This sample also appeared in a second study, on yellow fever vaccine responses in identical twins.

The sample taken for sequencing was PBMCs. The chain is built from TRBV5-1 and TRBJ1-6, with 7 positions matching TRBD1. This clonotype was sampled from a woman in her late teens or twenties in good health. CDR3 protein: CASSWDRQGRSPLHF. CDR3 DNA sequence: TGCGCCAGCAGCTGGGATAGACAGGGAAGATCACCCCTCCACTTT.